The 12 T cell receptor beta chains given below trace back to one sample, sequenced in a study of T-cell reconstitution after alpha-beta-depleted transplantation in children. A library of TCRbeta sequences, prepared with unique molecular identifiers, was generated. Using its own MiXCR run on the PCR reads, TCRdb lists one record per CDR3 protein. The repertoire holds around 250,000 distinct CDR3 sequences, 9.9% seen once, with over 9.5% in the top ten. The sample consisted of PBMCs from the stem cell graft donor, taken from the stem cell graft. These receptors were taken from a human donor who donated a stem cell graft to a child with SCID.

This clonotype has more than one count but fewer than ten. The chain joins TRBV3-1 to TRBJ2-1, with TRBD2 as a possible D gene (6 bases). Trimming left V 1 base short and J 3 bases short, with 10 bases between. Germline lookup yields CDR1 LGHDT and CDR2 YNNKEL (reference sequence). The CDR3 runs to 15 residues. Here the CDR3 reads CASSQVGGLYNEQFF. CDR3 DNA: TGTGCCAGCAGCCAAGTGGGGGGACTCTACAATGAGCAGTTCTTC.

Only one count was recorded for this clonotype. J is TRBJ2-3 and V is TRBV12-3 or TRBV12-4; 12 positions agree with TRBD2. After removal of 3 bases from V and 4 bases from J, the junction contained 5 bases not matched to a gene. This CDR3 is built from 16 residues. DNA for the CDR3: TGTGCCAGCAGTTTCGAGCTAGCGGGGGGGCCAGATACGCAGTATTTT. Its protein is CASSFELAGGPDTQYF.

This clonotype has more than one count but fewer than ten. The rearrangement uses TRBV11-3 and TRBJ2-2; D uncertain. CDR3 size: 13 residues. V lost 6 bases and J 6 bases, leaving 11 bases between the germline ends. The germline V gene has CDR1 SGHNT and CDR2 YENEEA. The chain's CDR3 is CASRIGSAGELFF. CDR3 bases: TGTGCCAGCAGAATAGGCTCAGCCGGGGAGCTGTTTTTT.

The chain recombines TRBV15 with TRBJ1-2, with a weak D call TRBD1 (5 bases). Germline-derived CDR1 and CDR2 are LNHNV and YYDKDF (reference sequence). The CDR3 loop spans 15 amino acids. Trimming cost V 2 bases and J 2 bases, with 12 bases left between them. CDR3 region: CATSRSRDGNYGYTF. The CDR3 region has the DNA TGTGCCACCAGCAGATCTCGGGACGGGAACTATGGCTACACCTTC. The full variable domain, with the rest looked up from reference TRBV15 and TRBJ1-2, is DAMVIQNPRYQVTQFGKPVTLSCSQTLNHNVMYWYQQKSSQAPKLLFHYYDKDFNNEADTPDNFQSRRPNTSFCFLDIRSPGLGDTAMYLCATSRSRDGNYGYTFGSGTRLTVV.

The table lists this clonotype with a few counts. This rearrangement joins TRBV10-3 to TRBJ1-6; tentatively, D is TRBD1 (5 bases). Germline V gene data show CDR1 as ENHRY and CDR2 as SYGVKD. This CDR3 has 15 residues. V lost 3 bases to trimming and J lost 6 bases, with 12 bases between them. CDR3 in DNA: TGTGCCATCAGTGACACGGCAGGGACTAATTCACCCCTCCACTTT. Protein sequence: CAISDTAGTNSPLHF.

This chain links TRBV7-9 with TRBJ2-1, with D possibly TRBD2 on 7 matching bases. The germline CDR1 and CDR2 sequences are SEHNR and FQNEAQ (reference sequence). V was pared by 4 bases and J by 1 base, with 11 bases between. The CDR3 loop spans 15 amino acids. CDR3 sequence (DNA): TGTGCCAGCAGCTACAGGGAGGGATCCTACAATGAGCAGTTCTTC. Encoded protein: CASSYREGSYNEQFF.

This clonotype was recorded a few times. This sequence joins TRBV12-3 or TRBV12-4 and TRBJ2-3; perhaps TRBD2 as D (6 bases). This CDR3 is 15 amino acids long. With 0 bases removed from V and 3 bases from J, the gap between germline ends came to 10 bases. CDR3 coding DNA: TGTGCCAGCAGTTTAGCAGGGGCGGGGACAGATACGCAGTATTTT. Translated: CASSLAGAGTDTQYF.

The chain carries TRBV24-1 and TRBJ1-2; tentative D call: TRBD1 (5 bases). V gave up 12 bases and J gave up 3 bases, with 16 bases separating them. Germline values: CDR1 KGHDR, CDR2 SFDVKD. The CDR3 is made up of 13 amino acids. CDR3 sequence (DNA): TGTGCCCCCCTCGGGACGCCCCACTATGGCTACACCTTC. Encoded protein: CAPLGTPHYGYTF.

The chain couples TRBV11-2 to TRBJ1-1; D may be TRBD1 (5 bases). The germline V gene has CDR1 SGHAT and CDR2 FQNNGV. CDR3 length equals 14 residues. V lost 5 bases and J lost 1, with 11 bases in between. In DNA, the CDR3 is TGTGCCAGCAGCCGTCAACAGGCGAACACTGAAGCTTTCTTT. Translated: CASSRQQANTEAFF.

This chain uses TRBV5-1 with TRBJ1-4; TRBD1 matches 10 bases. This CDR3 has 17 amino acids. Germline CDR1 SGHRS, CDR2 YFSETQ. V lost 1 base to trimming and J lost 8 bases; unmatched junction nucleotides: 11. The CDR3 DNA reads as TGCGCCAGCAGCTTGTCTTTGAGAGGGACAGGGGACGAAAAACTGTTTTTT. Its protein is CASSLSLRGTGDEKLFF.

This clonotype was seen many times. The chain carries TRBV5-1 and TRBJ2-7, with TRBD2 matching over 8 bases. Germline V gene data show CDR1 as SGHRS and CDR2 as YFSETQ. CDR3 length: 17 residues. V trimming: 3 bases; J trimming: 0 bases; junction bases outside the gene matches: 11. The CDR3: CASSSTTSAGSSYEQYF. Here the CDR3 DNA reads TGCGCCAGCAGCTCTACGACTAGCGCTGGAAGCTCCTACGAGCAGTACTTC.

J is TRBJ2-2 and V is TRBV12-5, with 8 bases lining up with TRBD2. Trimming at V came to 5 bases and at J to 6 bases, leaving 8 bases not matched to a gene. This CDR3 is 15 amino acids long. Looked up from germline, CDR1 is LGHNT and CDR2 is FRNRAP. The DNA of the CDR3 is TGTGCTAGTGGTCCGACGGGGGGGCGGGCCGGGGAGCTGTTTTTT. It translates to CASGPTGGRAGELFF.